This TCR beta chain originates from a study of blood T cell repertoires in COVID-19. Per the germline V gene, CDR1 is MGHRA and CDR2 is YSYEKL. The junction had 9 bases not matched to a gene; V was cut back by 0 bases and J by 1 base. The CDR3 is 20 residues long. In the study's own analysis: Using reference gene primer amplification, nucleated cell counts were estimated. Produced via immunoSEQ multiplex PCR; TCRdb's table is partial and in-frame only. That table is the source of V, J and clone size, and D and trimming were worked out from the DNA. The top ten hold about 5% of the sample, which has approximately 50,000 clones, about nine tenths seen once.

Sequencing was performed on peripheral blood. The J gene is TRBJ2-1, the V gene TRBV4-1; 13 bases are a match to TRBD2. The source is a human donor in a cohort sampled during active COVID-19. The CDR3 region has the DNA TGCGCCAGCAGCCAAGAGCCAGGGGGACTAGCGGGACTTTCCTACAATGAGCAGTTCTTC. Translating gives CASSQEPGGLAGLSYNEQFF.